This record concerns one T cell receptor (beta chain) sequence. Its matching antigen is unknown. The assay was immunoSEQ multiplex PCR, and TCRdb's table has in-frame clones only and misses some. Of about 91,000 clones in the sample, approximately 81% were seen once. This specimen belongs to a study of OX40 agonist ivuxolimab in advanced cancers. Study at large: Partial responses were recorded for three patients, including one with hepatocellular carcinoma and two with cutaneous melanoma.

Findings and caveats of the study: The study found that CD8+ T cells averaged more expanded clones than CD4+.

CDR3 length: 13 amino acids. V was cut by 4 bases and J by 0 bases, with 5 bases left in between. Germline V gives CDR1 SGHKS, CDR2 YYEKEE (reference sequence). The sequence was collected from an adult with an advanced solid tumor such as melanoma, head and neck, liver or kidney cancer. The sequencing used CD4+ or CD8+ T cells sorted from blood, collected in a trial of the OX40 agonist ivuxolimab. V and J are TRBV5-5 and TRBJ1-3, with D hard to call. The CDR3 nucleotides read TGTGCCAGCAGCCCCCCCTCTGGAAACACCATATATTTT. It is translated as CASSPPSGNTIYF.